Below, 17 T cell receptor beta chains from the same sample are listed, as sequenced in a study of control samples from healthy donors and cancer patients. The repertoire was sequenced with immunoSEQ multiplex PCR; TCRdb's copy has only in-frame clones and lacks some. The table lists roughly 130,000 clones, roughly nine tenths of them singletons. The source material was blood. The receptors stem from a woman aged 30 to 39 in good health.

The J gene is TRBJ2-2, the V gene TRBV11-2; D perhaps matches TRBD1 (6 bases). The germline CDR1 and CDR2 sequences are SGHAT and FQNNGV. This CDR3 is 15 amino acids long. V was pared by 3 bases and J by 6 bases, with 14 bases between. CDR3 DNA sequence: TGTGCCAGCAGCTTCAGTAAGGGGGTCGCCGGGGAGCTGTTTTTT. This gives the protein CASSFSKGVAGELFF. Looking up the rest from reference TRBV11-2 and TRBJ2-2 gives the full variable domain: EAGVAQSPRYKIIEKRQSVAFWCNPISGHATLYWYQQILGQGPKLLIQFQNNGVVDDSQLPKDRFSAERLKGVDSTLKIQPAKLEDSAVYLCASSFSKGVAGELFFGEGSRLTVL.

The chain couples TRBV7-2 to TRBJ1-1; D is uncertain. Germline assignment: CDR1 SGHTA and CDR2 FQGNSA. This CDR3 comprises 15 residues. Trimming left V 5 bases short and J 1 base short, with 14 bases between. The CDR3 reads CASSPLTNKNTEAFF. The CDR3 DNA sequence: TGTGCCAGCAGCCCGCTGACAAACAAGAACACTGAAGCTTTCTTT.

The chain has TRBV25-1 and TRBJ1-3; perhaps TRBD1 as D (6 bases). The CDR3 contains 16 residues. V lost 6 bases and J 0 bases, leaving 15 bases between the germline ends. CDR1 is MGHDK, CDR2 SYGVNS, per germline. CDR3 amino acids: CASRPSRTASGNTIYF. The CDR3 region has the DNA TGTGCCAGCAGACCCTCCCGGACAGCCTCTGGAAACACCATATATTTT.

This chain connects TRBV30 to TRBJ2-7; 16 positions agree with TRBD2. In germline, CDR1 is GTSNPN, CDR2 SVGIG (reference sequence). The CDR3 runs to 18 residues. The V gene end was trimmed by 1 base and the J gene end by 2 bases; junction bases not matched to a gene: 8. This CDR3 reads CAWSGRGTSGGATYEQYF. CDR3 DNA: TGTGCCTGGAGTGGACGTGGGACTAGCGGGGGGGCTACCTACGAGCAGTACTTC.

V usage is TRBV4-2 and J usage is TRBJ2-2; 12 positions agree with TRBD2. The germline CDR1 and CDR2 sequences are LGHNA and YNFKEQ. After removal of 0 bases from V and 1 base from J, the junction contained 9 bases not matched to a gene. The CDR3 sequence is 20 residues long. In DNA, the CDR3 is TGTGCCAGCAGCCAAGATTCGCTAGCGGGAGGGAGTTGGAACACCGGGGAGCTGTTTTTT. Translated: CASSQDSLAGGSWNTGELFF.

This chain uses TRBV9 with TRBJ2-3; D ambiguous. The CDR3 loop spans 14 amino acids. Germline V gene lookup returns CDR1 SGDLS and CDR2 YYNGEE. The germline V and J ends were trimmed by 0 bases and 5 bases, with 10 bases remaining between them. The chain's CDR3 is CASSVVVGGDTQYF. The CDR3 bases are TGTGCCAGCAGCGTAGTAGTTGGCGGAGATACGCAGTATTTT.

The CDR3 DNA reads as TGTGCCAGCGGGGGACTAGCGGGAGTCGAGCAGTACTTC. It yields the protein CASGGLAGVEQYF. The chain combines TRBV2 with TRBJ2-7; 14 bases are shared with TRBD2. Germline values: CDR1 SNHLY, CDR2 FYNNEI. V trimming: 8 bases; J trimming: 6 bases; junction bases outside the gene matches: 3. CDR3 length: 13 amino acids. Full variable domain (rest looked up from reference TRBV2 and TRBJ2-7): EPEVTQTPSHQVTQMGQEVILRCVPISNHLYFYWYRQILGQKVEFLVSFYNNEISEKSEIFDDQFSVERPDGSNFTLKIRSTKLEDSAMYFCASGGLAGVEQYFGPGTRLTVT.

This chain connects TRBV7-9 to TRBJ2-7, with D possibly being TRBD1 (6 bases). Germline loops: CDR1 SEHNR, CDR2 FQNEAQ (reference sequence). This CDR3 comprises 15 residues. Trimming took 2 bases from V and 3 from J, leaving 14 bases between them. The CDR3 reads CASSLKQGFLYEQYF. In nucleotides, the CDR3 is TGTGCCAGCAGCTTAAAACAGGGCTTTCTCTACGAGCAGTACTTC. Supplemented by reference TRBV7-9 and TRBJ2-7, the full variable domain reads DTGVSQNPRHKITKRGQNVTFRCDPISEHNRLYWYRQTLGQGPEFLTYFQNEAQLEKSRLLSDRFSAERPKGSFSTLEIQRTEQGDSAMYLCASSLKQGFLYEQYFGPGTRLTVT.

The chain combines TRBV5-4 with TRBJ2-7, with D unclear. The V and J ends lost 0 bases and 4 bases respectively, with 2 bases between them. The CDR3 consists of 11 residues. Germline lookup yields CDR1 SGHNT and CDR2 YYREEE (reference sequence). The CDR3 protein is CASSLEYEQYF. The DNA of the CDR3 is TGTGCCAGCAGCTTGGAGTACGAGCAGTACTTC.

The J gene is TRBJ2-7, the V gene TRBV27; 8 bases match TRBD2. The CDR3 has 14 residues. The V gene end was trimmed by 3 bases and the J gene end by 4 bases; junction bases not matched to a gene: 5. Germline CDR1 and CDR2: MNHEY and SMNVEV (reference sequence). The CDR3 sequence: CASSFDSGSYEQYF. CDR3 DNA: TGTGCCAGCAGTTTTGACAGCGGGAGTTACGAGCAGTACTTC.

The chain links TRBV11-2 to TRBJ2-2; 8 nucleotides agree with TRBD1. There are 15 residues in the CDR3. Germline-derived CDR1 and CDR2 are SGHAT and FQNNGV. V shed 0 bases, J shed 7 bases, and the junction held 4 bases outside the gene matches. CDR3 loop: CASSLETGEDGELFF. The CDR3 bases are TGTGCCAGCAGCTTAGAGACAGGGGAGGACGGGGAGCTGTTTTTT.

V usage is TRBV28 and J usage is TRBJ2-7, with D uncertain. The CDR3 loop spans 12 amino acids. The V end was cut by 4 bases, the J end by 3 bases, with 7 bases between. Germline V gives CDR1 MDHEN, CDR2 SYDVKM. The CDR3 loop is CASSSVIYEQYF. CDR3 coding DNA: TGTGCCAGCAGTTCTGTTATCTACGAGCAGTACTTC.

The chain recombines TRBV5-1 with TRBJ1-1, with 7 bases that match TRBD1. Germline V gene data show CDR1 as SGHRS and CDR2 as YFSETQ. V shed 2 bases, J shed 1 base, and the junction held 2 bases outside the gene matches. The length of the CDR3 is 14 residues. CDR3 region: CASSFRGGNTEAFF. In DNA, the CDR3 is TGCGCCAGCAGCTTCAGGGGGGGGAACACTGAAGCTTTCTTT.

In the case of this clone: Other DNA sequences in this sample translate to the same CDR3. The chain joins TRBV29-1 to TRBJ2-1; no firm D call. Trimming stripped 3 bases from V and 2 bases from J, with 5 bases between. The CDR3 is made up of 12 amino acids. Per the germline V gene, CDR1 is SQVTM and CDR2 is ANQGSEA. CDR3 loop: CSVDGAYNEQFF. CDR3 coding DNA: TGCAGCGTTGACGGTGCCTACAATGAGCAGTTCTTC.

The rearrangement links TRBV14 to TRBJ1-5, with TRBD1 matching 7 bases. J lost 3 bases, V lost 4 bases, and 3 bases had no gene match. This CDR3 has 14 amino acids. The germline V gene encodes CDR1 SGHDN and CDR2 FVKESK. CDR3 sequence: CASSRTGYNQPQHF. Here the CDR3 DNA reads TGTGCCAGCAGCCGGACAGGCTACAATCAGCCCCAGCATTTT.

CDR3 sequence (DNA): TGTGCCAGCTCACTTTCGACAGCTGGGGCCAACGTCCTGACTTTC. It specifies CASSLSTAGANVLTF. The V and J genes are TRBV18 and TRBJ2-6; TRBD1 is a possible D gene (5 bases). The CDR3 extends over 15 amino acids. Germline lookup yields CDR1 KGHSH and CDR2 LQKENI. Trimming stripped 4 bases from V and 2 bases from J, with 9 bases between.

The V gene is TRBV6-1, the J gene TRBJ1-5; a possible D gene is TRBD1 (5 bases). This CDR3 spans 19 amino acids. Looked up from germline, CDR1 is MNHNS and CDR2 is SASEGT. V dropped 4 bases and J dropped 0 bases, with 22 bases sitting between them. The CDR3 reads CASSGTSSGAIYSNQPQHF. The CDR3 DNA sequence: TGTGCCAGCAGTGGGACCTCTAGCGGGGCGATTTATAGCAATCAGCCCCAGCATTTT.